This T cell receptor (beta chain) was sequenced during a study of T cells in Graves' hyperthyroidism and ophthalmopathy. Study at large: Before treatment of any kind, peripheral blood was taken at initial diagnosis. Study-wide results and caveats: Expanded thyroid clonotypes (above 0.001) were mostly also found in blood.

Amplification yielded TCR beta CDR3 regions, with RNA transcripts as the source. Initially, a first-round RT-PCR of the TCR CDR3 employed the HTBI primer set. TCRdb processed the multiplex PCR reads anew with MiXCR; each CDR3 protein has one entry. The sample has around 200,000 distinct CDR3 sequences; about 18% are singletons. V was trimmed by 4 bases and J by 12 bases, leaving 14 bases between them. CDR1 is SGHRS, CDR2 YFSETQ, per germline. The CDR3 spans 12 residues. Many counts were recorded for this clonotype. What it binds is not known. Sequenced input: blood. This TCR was recovered from a woman between 45 and 65 years old with Graves' hyperthyroidism. The chain joins TRBV5-1 to TRBJ2-1, with D perhaps matching TRBD2 (5 bases). In DNA, the CDR3 is TGCGCCAGCAGCCCGCCTGGGAGCGCGCAGTTCTTC. Encoded protein: CASSPPGSAQFF.